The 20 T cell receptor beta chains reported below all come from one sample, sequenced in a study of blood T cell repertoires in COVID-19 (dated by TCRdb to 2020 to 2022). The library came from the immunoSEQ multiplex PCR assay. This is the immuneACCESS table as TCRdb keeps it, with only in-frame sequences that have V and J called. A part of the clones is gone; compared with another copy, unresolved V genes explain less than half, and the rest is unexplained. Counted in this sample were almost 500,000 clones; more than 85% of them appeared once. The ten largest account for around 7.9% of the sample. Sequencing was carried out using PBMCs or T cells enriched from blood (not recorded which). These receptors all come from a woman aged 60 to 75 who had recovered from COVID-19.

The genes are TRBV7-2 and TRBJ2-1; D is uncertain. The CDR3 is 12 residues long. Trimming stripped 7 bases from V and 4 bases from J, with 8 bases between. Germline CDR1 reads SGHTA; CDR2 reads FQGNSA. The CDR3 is CASTLTYNEQFF. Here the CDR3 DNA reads TGTGCCAGCACCCTAACTTACAATGAGCAGTTCTTC.

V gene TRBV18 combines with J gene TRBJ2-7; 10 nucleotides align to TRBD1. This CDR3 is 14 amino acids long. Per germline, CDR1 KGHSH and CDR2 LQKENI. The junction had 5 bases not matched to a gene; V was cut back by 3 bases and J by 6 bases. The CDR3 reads CASSPGQGVVEQYV. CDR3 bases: TGTGCCAGCTCACCTGGACAGGGGGTGGTCGAGCAGTACGTC.

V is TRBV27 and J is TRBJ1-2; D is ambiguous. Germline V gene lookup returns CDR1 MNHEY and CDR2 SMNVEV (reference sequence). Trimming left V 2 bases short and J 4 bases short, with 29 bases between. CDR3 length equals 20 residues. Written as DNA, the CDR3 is TGTGCCAGCAGTTTACTCCCGCCGACGTCTGGACTATCCACAAGCTATGGCTACACCTTC. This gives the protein CASSLLPPTSGLSTSYGYTF.

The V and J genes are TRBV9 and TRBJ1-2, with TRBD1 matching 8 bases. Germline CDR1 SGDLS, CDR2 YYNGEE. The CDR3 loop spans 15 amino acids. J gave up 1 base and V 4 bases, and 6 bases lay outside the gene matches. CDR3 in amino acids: CASSPGDRFNYGYTF. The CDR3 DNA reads TGTGCCAGCAGCCCAGGGGACAGGTTTAACTATGGCTACACCTTC.

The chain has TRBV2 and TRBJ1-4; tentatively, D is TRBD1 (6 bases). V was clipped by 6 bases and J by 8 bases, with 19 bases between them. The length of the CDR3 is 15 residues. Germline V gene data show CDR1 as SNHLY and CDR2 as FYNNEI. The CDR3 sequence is CASRSQGKRIEKLFF. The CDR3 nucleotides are TGTGCCAGCAGGTCCCAGGGGAAGAGGATAGAAAAACTGTTTTTT.

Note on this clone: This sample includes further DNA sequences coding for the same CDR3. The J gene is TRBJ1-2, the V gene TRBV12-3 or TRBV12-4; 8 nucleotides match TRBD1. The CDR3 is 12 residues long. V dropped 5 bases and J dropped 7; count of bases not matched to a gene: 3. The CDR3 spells CASSPGGRGYTF. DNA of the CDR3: TGTGCCAGCAGTCCAGGGGGCCGTGGCTACACCTTC.

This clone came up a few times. In DNA form, the CDR3 reads TGTGCCAGCAGCGGCGGGAACACAGATACGCAGTATTTT. Protein: CASSGGNTDTQYF. The genes are TRBV11-2 and TRBJ2-3, with a tentative D call TRBD2 (6 bases). V was shortened by 5 bases and J by 2 bases, with 8 bases between the two germline ends. Germline CDR1 SGHAT, CDR2 FQNNGV. This CDR3 has 13 residues.

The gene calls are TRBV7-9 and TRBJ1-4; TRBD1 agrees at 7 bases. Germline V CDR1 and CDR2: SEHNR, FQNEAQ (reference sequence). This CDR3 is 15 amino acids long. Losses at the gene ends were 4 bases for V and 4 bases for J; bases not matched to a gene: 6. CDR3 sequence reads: CASSYRGPGNEKLFF. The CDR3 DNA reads TGTGCCAGCAGCTATAGGGGGCCGGGTAATGAAAAACTGTTTTTT. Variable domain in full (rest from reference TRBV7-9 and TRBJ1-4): DTGVSQNPRHKITKRGQNVTFRCDPISEHNRLYWYRQTLGQGPEFLTYFQNEAQLEKSRLLSDRFSAERPKGSFSTLEIQRTEQGDSAMYLCASSYRGPGNEKLFFGSGTQLSVL.

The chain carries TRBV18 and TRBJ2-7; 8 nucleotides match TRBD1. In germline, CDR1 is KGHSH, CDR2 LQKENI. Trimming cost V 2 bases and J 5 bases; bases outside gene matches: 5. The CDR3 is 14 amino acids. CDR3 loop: CASSPGTGRNEQYV. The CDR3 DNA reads TGTGCCAGCTCACCAGGGACAGGCAGAAACGAGCAGTACGTC.

The CDR3 DNA reads TGTGCCAGCAGCTCTTGGGGGGTGGACATTCAGTACTTC. Translated: CASSSWGVDIQYF. This chain joins TRBV11-3 and TRBJ2-4, with D possibly TRBD2 on 6 matching bases. CDR3 length: 13 amino acids. Germline V gene data show CDR1 as SGHNT and CDR2 as YENEEA. V was pared by 4 bases and J by 8 bases, with 12 bases between.

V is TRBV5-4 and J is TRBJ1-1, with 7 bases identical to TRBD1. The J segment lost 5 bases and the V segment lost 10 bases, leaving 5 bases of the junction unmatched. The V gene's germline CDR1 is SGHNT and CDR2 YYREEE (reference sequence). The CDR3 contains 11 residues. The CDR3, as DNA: TGTGCCCTCAGGGGGGAGACTGAAGCTTTCTTT. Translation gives CALRGETEAFF.

CDR3 in amino acids: CATSDLNGTDLILNLSYEQYF. The CDR3 bases are TGTGCCACCAGTGATTTGAATGGGACAGATCTTATCTTAAACCTCTCCTACGAGCAGTACTTC. The J gene is TRBJ2-7, the V gene TRBV24-1, with 7 positions matching TRBD1. This CDR3 region has 21 residues. Germline V gene sequence: CDR1 KGHDR, CDR2 SFDVKD. The J segment lost 0 bases and the V segment lost 0 bases, leaving 19 bases of the junction unmatched.

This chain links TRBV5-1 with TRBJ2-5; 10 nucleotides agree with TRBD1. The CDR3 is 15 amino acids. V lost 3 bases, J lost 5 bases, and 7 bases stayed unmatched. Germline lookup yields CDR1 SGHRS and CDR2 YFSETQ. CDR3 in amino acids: CASSWGDRGLETQYF. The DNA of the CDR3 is TGCGCCAGCAGCTGGGGCGACAGGGGGCTGGAGACCCAGTACTTC.

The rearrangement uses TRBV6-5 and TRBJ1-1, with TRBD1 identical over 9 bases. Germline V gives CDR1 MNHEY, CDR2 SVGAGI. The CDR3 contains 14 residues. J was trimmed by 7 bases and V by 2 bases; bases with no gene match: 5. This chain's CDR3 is CASSYRTGAGEAFF. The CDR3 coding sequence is TGTGCCAGCAGTTACCGGACAGGGGCGGGTGAAGCTTTCTTT.

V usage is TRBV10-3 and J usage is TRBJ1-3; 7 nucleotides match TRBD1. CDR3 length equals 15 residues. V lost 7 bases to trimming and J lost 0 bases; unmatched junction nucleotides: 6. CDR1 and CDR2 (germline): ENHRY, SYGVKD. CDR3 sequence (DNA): TGTGCCATCAAGGGACAGAATATCTCTGGAAACACCATATATTTT. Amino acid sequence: CAIKGQNISGNTIYF.

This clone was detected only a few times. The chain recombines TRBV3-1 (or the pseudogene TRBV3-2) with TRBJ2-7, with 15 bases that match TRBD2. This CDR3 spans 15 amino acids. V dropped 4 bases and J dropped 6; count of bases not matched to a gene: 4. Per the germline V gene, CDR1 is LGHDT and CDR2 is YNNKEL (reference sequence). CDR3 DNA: TGTGCCAGCAGCCTCGGACTAGCGGGGGGGCTCGAGCAGTACTTC. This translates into CASSLGLAGGLEQYF.

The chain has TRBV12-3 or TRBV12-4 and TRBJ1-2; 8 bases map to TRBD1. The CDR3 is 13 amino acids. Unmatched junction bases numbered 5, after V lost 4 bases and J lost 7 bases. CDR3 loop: CASSSTGGLGYTF. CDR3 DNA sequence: TGTGCCAGCAGTTCAACAGGGGGTCTTGGCTACACCTTC.

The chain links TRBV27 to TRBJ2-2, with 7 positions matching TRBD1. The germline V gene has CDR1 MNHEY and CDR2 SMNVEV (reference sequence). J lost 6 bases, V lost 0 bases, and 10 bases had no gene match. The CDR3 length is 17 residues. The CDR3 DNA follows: TGTGCCAGCAGTTTATCAGGGACAGCCGCTAGTTCCGGGGAGCTGTTTTTT. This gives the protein CASSLSGTAASSGELFF.

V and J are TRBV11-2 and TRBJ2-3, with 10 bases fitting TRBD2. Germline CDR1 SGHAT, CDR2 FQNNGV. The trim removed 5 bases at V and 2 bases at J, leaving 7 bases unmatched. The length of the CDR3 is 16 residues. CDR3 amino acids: CASSLLAGALTDTQYF. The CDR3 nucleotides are TGTGCCAGCAGCCTCCTAGCGGGGGCCCTCACAGATACGCAGTATTTT.

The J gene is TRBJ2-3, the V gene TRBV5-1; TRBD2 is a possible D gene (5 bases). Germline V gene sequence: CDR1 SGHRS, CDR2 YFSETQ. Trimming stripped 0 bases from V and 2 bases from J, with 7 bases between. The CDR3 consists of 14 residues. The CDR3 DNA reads TGCGCCAGCAGCTTGGCCGGGAACACAGATACGCAGTATTTT. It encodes CASSLAGNTDTQYF.